This passage covers 23 T cell receptor beta chains from one sample sequenced in a study of T cell responses to AZD1222 COVID-19 vaccine. Clones were read by immunoSEQ multiplex PCR, and TCRdb kept only the in-frame ones, dropping some. The table has some 100,000 clones, approximately 86% seen once. Sequenced here: peripheral blood, sampled on day 0 of AZD1222 vaccination. The receptors shown here come from an adult in good health.

The rearrangement joins TRBV30 to TRBJ2-7; D is unclear. The germline V and J ends were trimmed by 2 bases and 6 bases, with 17 bases remaining between them. The CDR3 has 14 amino acids. Germline CDR1 reads GTSNPN; CDR2 reads SVGIG (reference sequence). The DNA for the CDR3 is TGTGCCTGGAGTAGGTTAGCCCCGGGCCTCGAGCAGTACTTC. Amino acids: CAWSRLAPGLEQYF.

The chain uses TRBV12-5 and TRBJ2-5; D perhaps matches TRBD1 (8 bases). V lost 7 bases, J lost 5 bases, and 17 bases lay in between. Germline CDR1 LGHNT, CDR2 FRNRAP. The CDR3 totals 14 residues. Here the CDR3 DNA reads TGTGCTAGTGCTAGCGGACAGGGTGGGGAGACCCAGTACTTC. Translating gives CASASGQGGETQYF.

The J gene is TRBJ2-7, the V gene TRBV27, with TRBD2 matching over 7 bases. V was clipped by 6 bases and J by 5 bases; unmatched bases: 10. Germline V gives CDR1 MNHEY, CDR2 SMNVEV (reference sequence). The CDR3 sequence is 14 residues long. The DNA of the CDR3 is TGTGCCAGCAGCCGCCAGCGGGATTCTCACGAGCAGTACTTC. Translating gives CASSRQRDSHEQYF.

This chain connects TRBV6-1 to TRBJ2-1; D may match TRBD1 or TRBD2 (6 bases each). With 0 bases removed from V and 9 bases from J, the gap between germline ends came to 18 bases. The CDR3 length is 16 residues. The germline V gene has CDR1 MNHNS and CDR2 SASEGT. The CDR3 DNA follows: TGTGCCAGCAGTGAAGCAAGGTCGGCAGGGGAGGCTGAGCAGTTCTTC. Residues: CASSEARSAGEAEQFF.

The V call is TRBV5-8, the J call TRBJ1-5; a possible D gene is TRBD1 (6 bases). V was cut by 2 bases and J by 3 bases, with 12 bases left in between. The germline gives CDR1 SGHTS, CDR2 YDEGEE. This CDR3 is 15 amino acids long. The CDR3, as DNA: TGTGCCAGCAGCTTCAGACAGGCCTCCAATCAGCCCCAGCATTTT. As protein: CASSFRQASNQPQHF. Looking up the rest from reference TRBV5-8 and TRBJ1-5 gives the full variable domain: EAGVTQSPTHLIKTRGQQATLRCSPISGHTSVYWYQQALGLGLQFLLWYDEGEERNRGNFPPRFSGRQFPNYSSELNVNALELEDSALYLCASSFRQASNQPQHFGDGTRLSIL.

The rearrangement links TRBV5-1 to TRBJ2-1; 7 nucleotides agree with TRBD2. The V and J ends lost 0 bases and 4 bases, in that order; junction bases with no gene match: 4. The length of the CDR3 is 15 residues. Germline V gene sequence: CDR1 SGHRS, CDR2 YFSETQ. The CDR3 loop reads CASSLGRDYYNEQFF. The CDR3 DNA sequence: TGCGCCAGCAGCTTGGGCAGGGACTATTACAATGAGCAGTTCTTC.

V and J are TRBV11-2 and TRBJ2-2; no clear D gene. The length of the CDR3 is 16 residues. The germline V gene has CDR1 SGHAT and CDR2 FQNNGV. Trimming removed 0 bases from V and 8 bases from J, with 16 bases in between. CDR3 bases: TGTGCCAGCAGCTTAGACCCCCTTGGAGTAGGTGGGGAGCTGTTTTTT. It is translated as CASSLDPLGVGGELFF. The full variable domain, in which reference TRBV11-2 and TRBJ2-2 provide the parts outside the CDR3, is EAGVAQSPRYKIIEKRQSVAFWCNPISGHATLYWYQQILGQGPKLLIQFQNNGVVDDSQLPKDRFSAERLKGVDSTLKIQPAKLEDSAVYLCASSLDPLGVGGELFFGEGSRLTVL.

The chain couples TRBV6-5 to TRBJ1-5, with D perhaps TRBD1 (5 bases). V lost 6 bases and J lost 7, with 13 bases in between. The CDR3 covers 13 residues. Germline V lookup: CDR1 MNHEY, CDR2 SVGAGI. The chain's CDR3 is CASSEGYYQPQHF. CDR3 nucleotide sequence: TGTGCCAGCAGCGAGGGGTACTACCAGCCCCAGCATTTT.

This chain links TRBV30 with TRBJ2-7; weak D call: TRBD1 (6 bases). Germline V gives CDR1 GTSNPN, CDR2 SVGIG (reference sequence). With 1 base removed from V and 5 bases from J, the gap between germline ends came to 15 bases. The CDR3 has 14 amino acids. The CDR3 is CAWSEGVEPNEQYF. CDR3 nucleotide sequence: TGTGCCTGGAGTGAGGGGGTAGAACCTAACGAGCAGTACTTC.

The chain is built from TRBV27 and TRBJ1-1; D call uncertain. This CDR3 is built from 14 residues. Per the germline V gene, CDR1 is MNHEY and CDR2 is SMNVEV (reference sequence). The germline V and J ends were trimmed by 3 bases and 3 bases, with 11 bases remaining between them. CDR3 coding DNA: TGTGCCAGCAGTTTGGAGGGAGGGTACACTGAAGCTTTCTTT. As protein: CASSLEGGYTEAFF.

The chain joins TRBV7-2 to TRBJ2-7; D is undetermined. The CDR3 is made up of 15 amino acids. V lost 3 bases and J lost 2, with 14 bases in between. In germline, CDR1 is SGHTA, CDR2 FQGNSA. CDR3 nucleotides: TGTGCCAGCAGCTTCCAAACTACCACACCCTACGAGCAGTACTTC. Translation: CASSFQTTTPYEQYF.

The CDR3 bases are TGTGCCACCAGAGGGACGGTAGATGAGCAGTTCTTC. Protein product: CATRGTVDEQFF. The gene calls are TRBV24-1 and TRBJ2-1; possibly TRBD1 or TRBD2 for D (5 bases each). The length of the CDR3 is 12 residues. Germline CDR1 reads KGHDR; CDR2 reads SFDVKD. The germline V and J ends were trimmed by 7 bases and 8 bases, with 11 bases remaining between them.

Note on this clone: A read error may explain this, as a much larger clone is one base away. The chain has TRBV28 and TRBJ1-1; 7 bases are shared with TRBD1. Germline V lookup: CDR1 MDHEN, CDR2 SYDVKM. After removal of 3 bases from V and 3 bases from J, the junction contained 1 base not matched to a gene. The CDR3 length is 13 residues. Here the CDR3 DNA reads TGTGCCAGCAGTTTGGACAGGTACACTGAAGCTTTCTTT. Its protein is CASSLDRYTEAFF. The full variable domain, in which reference TRBV28 and TRBJ1-1 provide the parts outside the CDR3, is DVKVTQSSRYLVKRTGEKVFLECVQDMDHENMFWYRQDPGLGLRLIYFSYDVKMKEKGDIPEGYSVSREKKERFSLILESASTNQTSMYLCASSLDRYTEAFFGQGTRLTVV.

The genes are TRBV30 and TRBJ1-1; weak D call: TRBD1 (5 bases). V was clipped by 0 bases and J by 6 bases, with 14 bases between them. Germline CDR1 is GTSNPN and CDR2 is SVGIG (reference sequence). The CDR3 sequence is 14 residues long. CDR3 loop: CAWSVRGERAEAFF. The CDR3 region has the DNA TGTGCCTGGAGTGTAAGAGGGGAGAGGGCTGAAGCTTTCTTT. Using reference TRBV30 and TRBJ1-1 for the parts outside the CDR3, the full variable domain is SQTIHQWPATLVQPVGSPLSLECTVEGTSNPNLYWYRQAAGRGLQLLFYSVGIGQISSEVPQNLSASRPQDRQFILSSKKLLLSDSGFYLCAWSVRGERAEAFFGQGTRLTVV.

The chain employs TRBV4-3 and TRBJ2-3; weak D call: TRBD1 (6 bases). Germline V gene data show CDR1 as LGHNA and CDR2 as YSLEER. This CDR3 region has 15 residues. V lost 1 base and J lost 4, with 12 bases in between. The CDR3 sequence is CASSQAGVSADTQYF. The CDR3 DNA follows: TGCGCCAGCAGCCAAGCAGGGGTGTCCGCAGATACGCAGTATTTT.

The chain combines TRBV27 with TRBJ1-2; TRBD1 agrees at 9 bases. Trimming removed 0 bases from V and 2 bases from J; junction bases left unmatched: 7. This CDR3 has 17 residues. The germline V gene has CDR1 MNHEY and CDR2 SMNVEV (reference sequence). The DNA of the CDR3 is TGTGCCAGCAGTTTATCGCCGGGACAGGGTATGAACTATGGCTACACCTTC. It translates to CASSLSPGQGMNYGYTF.

This chain joins TRBV7-6 and TRBJ2-7, with D maybe TRBD1 (6 bases). The V gene's germline CDR1 is SGHVS and CDR2 FNYEAQ. The CDR3 consists of 15 residues. V lost 5 bases, J lost 0 bases, and 14 bases lay in between. CDR3 sequence: CASSEQGRNSYEQYF. The CDR3 DNA reads as TGTGCCAGCAGCGAACAGGGACGGAACTCCTACGAGCAGTACTTC.

V gene TRBV7-8 combines with J gene TRBJ2-3, with D unresolved. Germline CDR1 SGHVS, CDR2 FQNEAQ. The CDR3 is made up of 13 amino acids. Trimming took off 1 base at V and 7 bases at J, with 9 bases between the two ends. CDR3 sequence (DNA): TGTGCCAGCAGCTTAGTGGGTCCCAATACGCAGTATTTT. Amino acid sequence: CASSLVGPNTQYF.

This clone was picked up one time. V gene TRBV19 combines with J gene TRBJ1-6, with a tentative D call TRBD1 (5 bases). Germline V gene lookup returns CDR1 LNHDA and CDR2 SQIVND (reference sequence). V gave up 0 bases and J gave up 0 bases, with 9 bases separating them. This CDR3 comprises 17 residues. Here the CDR3 reads CASSIDGGSSYNSPLHF. As DNA, the CDR3 is TGTGCCAGTAGTATAGACGGGGGAAGCTCCTATAATTCACCCCTCCACTTT.

V and J are TRBV10-3 and TRBJ1-1, with D maybe TRBD1 (5 bases). The CDR3 has 15 residues. Germline CDR1 is ENHRY and CDR2 is SYGVKD. V lost 3 bases and J lost 0, with 11 bases in between. CDR3: CAISDSDKMNTEAFF. In nucleotides, the CDR3 is TGTGCCATCAGTGACTCGGACAAGATGAACACTGAAGCTTTCTTT.

This chain joins TRBV27 and TRBJ2-1, with 12 bases fitting TRBD2. Germline V CDR1 and CDR2: MNHEY, SMNVEV (reference sequence). The V gene end was trimmed by 2 bases and the J gene end by 7 bases; junction bases not matched to a gene: 3. CDR3 length equals 15 residues. CDR3 bases: TGTGCCAGCAGTTTACGACTAGCGGGAGCGAATGAGCAGTTCTTC. It translates to CASSLRLAGANEQFF.

In this sample, this clone turned up a few times. The chain employs TRBV20-1 and TRBJ1-5; D uncertain. Germline values: CDR1 DFQATT, CDR2 SNEGSKA (reference sequence). This CDR3 comprises 10 residues. The CDR3 coding sequence is TGCAGGGCGGGCAATCAGCCCCAGCATTTT. Its protein is CRAGNQPQHF.

V usage is TRBV18 and J usage is TRBJ2-7; 8 bases fit TRBD2. CDR3 length equals 15 residues. CDR1 and CDR2 from the germline V gene are KGHSH and LQKENI. The V gene end was trimmed by 3 bases and the J gene end by 3 bases; junction bases not matched to a gene: 7. CDR3 protein: CASSPSSGSLYEQYF. In DNA, the CDR3 is TGTGCCAGCTCACCTTCGAGCGGGAGCCTCTACGAGCAGTACTTC.